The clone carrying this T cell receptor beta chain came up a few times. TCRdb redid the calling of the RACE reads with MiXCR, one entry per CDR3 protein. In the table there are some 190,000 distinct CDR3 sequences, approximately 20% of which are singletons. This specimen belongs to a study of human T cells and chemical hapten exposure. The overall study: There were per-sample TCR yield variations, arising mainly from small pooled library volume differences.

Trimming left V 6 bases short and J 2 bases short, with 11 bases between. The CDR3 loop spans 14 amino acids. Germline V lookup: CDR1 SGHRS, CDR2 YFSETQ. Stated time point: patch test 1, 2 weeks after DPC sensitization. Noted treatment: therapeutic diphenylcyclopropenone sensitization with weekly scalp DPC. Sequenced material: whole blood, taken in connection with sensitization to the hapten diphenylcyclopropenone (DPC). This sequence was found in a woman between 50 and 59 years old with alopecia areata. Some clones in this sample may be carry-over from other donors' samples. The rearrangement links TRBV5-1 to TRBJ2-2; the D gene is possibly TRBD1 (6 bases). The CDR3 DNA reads TGCGCCAGCACCCTACAGGGAAACACCGGGGAGCTGTTTTTT. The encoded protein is CASTLQGNTGELFF.